This TCR beta chain was obtained from a study of T cells expressing NK-cell markers. On the study more broadly: Sorted CD3+CD56+NKG2C+, CD3+CD56+NKG2C- and CD3+CD56-NKG2C+ T cells provided the TCR beta repertoires.

General study points: Over 5 donors showed dominant NKG2C+ clonotypes comprising roughly 1.0-7.0% of their CD8+ T cells.

Germline V gene lookup returns CDR1 MGHRA and CDR2 YSYEKL. The CDR3 spans 15 residues. In the case of this clonotype: The antigen is not known.

TCR beta cDNA was made by 5'RACE template switching with UMIs. TCRdb reprocessed the 5' RACE reads, keeping one entry per CDR3 protein, no DNA. Found here are 550,000 or so distinct CDR3 sequences; the top ten clones hold 3% to 4.5%. This receptor was obtained from a man aged 18 to 30 in good health. Sequencing was done on a sample of blood T cells: a sorted CD56 or NKG2C T cell subset, CD4+ or CD8+ T cells, or bulk PBMC T cells (not recorded which). The rearrangement links TRBV4-1 to TRBJ1-6; without DNA, the TCRdb call of TRBD1 cannot be checked. The CDR3 sequence: CASSTWTAANSPLHF.